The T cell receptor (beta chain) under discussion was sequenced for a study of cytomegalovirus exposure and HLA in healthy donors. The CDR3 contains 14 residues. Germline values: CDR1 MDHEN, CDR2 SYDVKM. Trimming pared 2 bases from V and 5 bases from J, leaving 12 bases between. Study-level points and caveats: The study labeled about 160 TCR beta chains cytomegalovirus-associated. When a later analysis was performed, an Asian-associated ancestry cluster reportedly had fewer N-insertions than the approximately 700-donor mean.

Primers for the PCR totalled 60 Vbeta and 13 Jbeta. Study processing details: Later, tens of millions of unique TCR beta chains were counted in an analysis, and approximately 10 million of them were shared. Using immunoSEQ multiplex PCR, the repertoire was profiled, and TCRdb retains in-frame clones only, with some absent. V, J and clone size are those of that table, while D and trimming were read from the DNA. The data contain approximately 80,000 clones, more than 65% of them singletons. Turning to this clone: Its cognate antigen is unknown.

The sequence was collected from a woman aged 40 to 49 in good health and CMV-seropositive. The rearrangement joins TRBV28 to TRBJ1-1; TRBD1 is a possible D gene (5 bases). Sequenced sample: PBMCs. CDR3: CASSLAGGDTEAFF. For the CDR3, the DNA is TGTGCCAGCAGTTTAGCGGGGGGAGATACTGAAGCTTTCTTT.